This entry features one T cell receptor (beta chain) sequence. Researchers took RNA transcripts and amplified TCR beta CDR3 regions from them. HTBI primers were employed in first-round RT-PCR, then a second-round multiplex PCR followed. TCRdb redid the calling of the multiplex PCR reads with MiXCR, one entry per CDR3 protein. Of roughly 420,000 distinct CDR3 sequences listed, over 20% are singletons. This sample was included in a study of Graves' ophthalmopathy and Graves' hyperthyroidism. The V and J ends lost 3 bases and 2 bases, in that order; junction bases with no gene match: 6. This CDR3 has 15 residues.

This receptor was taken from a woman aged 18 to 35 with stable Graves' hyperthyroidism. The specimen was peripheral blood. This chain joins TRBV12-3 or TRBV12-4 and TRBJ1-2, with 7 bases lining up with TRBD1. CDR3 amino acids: CASSFFNRGNYGYTF. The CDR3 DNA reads TGTGCCAGCAGTTTCTTTAACAGGGGAAACTATGGCTACACCTTC.